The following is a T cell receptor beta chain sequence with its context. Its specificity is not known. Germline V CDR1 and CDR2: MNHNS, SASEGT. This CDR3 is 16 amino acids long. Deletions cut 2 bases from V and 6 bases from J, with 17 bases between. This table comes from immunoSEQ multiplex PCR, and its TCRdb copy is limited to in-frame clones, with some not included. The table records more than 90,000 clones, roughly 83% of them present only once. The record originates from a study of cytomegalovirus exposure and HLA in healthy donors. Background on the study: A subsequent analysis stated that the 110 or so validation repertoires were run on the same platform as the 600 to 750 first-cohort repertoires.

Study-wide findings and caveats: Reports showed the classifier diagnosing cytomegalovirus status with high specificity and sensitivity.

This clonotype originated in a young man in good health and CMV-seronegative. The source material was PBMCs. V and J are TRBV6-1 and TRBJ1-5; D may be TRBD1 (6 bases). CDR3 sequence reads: CASSEPNRASGQPQHF. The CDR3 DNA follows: TGTGCCAGCAGTGAACCTAACAGGGCGTCAGGTCAGCCCCAGCATTTT.